This T cell receptor beta chain was recovered during a study of human T cells and chemical hapten exposure. The study's library attached unique molecular identifiers to single cDNA molecules. TCRdb re-analysed the RACE reads in MiXCR, keeping a single row per CDR3 protein. The sample lists tens of thousands of distinct CDR3 sequences; roughly 4.1% were seen once. This clonotype showed up many times. Time point indicated: healthy volunteer bleed at 2 weeks. Unfractionated whole blood yielded the extracted total RNA. CDR1 and CDR2 (germline): SGDLS, YYNGEE. This CDR3 spans 12 amino acids. The V end was cut by 3 bases, the J end by 0 bases, with 3 bases between.

What was sequenced was whole blood. The chain couples TRBV9 to TRBJ2-5; D is unclear. The source of this sequence is a human donor in good health. Some clones in this sample may be carry-over from other donors' samples. The CDR3 DNA reads TGTGCCAGCAGCGCGAACCAAGAGACCCAGTACTTC. Amino acid sequence: CASSANQETQYF.